Sequencing of this T cell receptor beta chain was carried out in a study of T cells in Graves' hyperthyroidism and ophthalmopathy. Study overall: Peripheral blood was drawn at first diagnosis, prior to all treatment.

The CDR3 length is 14 residues. Deletions cut 11 bases from V and 2 bases from J, with 16 bases between. CDR1 and CDR2 from the germline V gene are ENHRY and SYGVKD. Study-wide points: In the blood, most expanded thyroid clonotypes above 0.001 appeared as well.

It was uncontrolled infection, other autoimmune disease, pregnancy or lactation that excluded patients. Each diagnosis drew on symptoms, thyroxine, TRAb, thyroid ultrasound and orbital computed tomography findings. The source material, RNA transcripts, was used to amplify TCR beta CDR3 regions. First-round RT-PCR targeting the TCR CDR3 was performed with the HTBI primer set. MiXCR was run by TCRdb on the multiplex PCR reads, yielding one entry per CDR3 protein. This sample has 300,000 to 450,000 distinct CDR3 sequences, with over 11% found just once. Remarks on this clonotype: Its antigen is undetermined. A much larger clone differs from this one at a single base, so this may be a read error.

This chain joins TRBV10-3 and TRBJ2-1; TRBD1 might be the D (6 bases). This clonotype was sampled from a woman in her sixties with Graves' hyperthyroidism. The sample consisted of blood. The DNA for the CDR3 is TGTGCCTCAACCGGTCAGGGGACCTACAATGAGCAGTTCTTC. It encodes CASTGQGTYNEQFF.